The 2 T cell receptor beta chains in this list originate from one sample, sequenced in a study of T cell clonality in common variable immunodeficiency (dated by TCRdb to the mid-2010s). The library was prepared using the immunoSEQ multiplex PCR assay. Entries here come from immuneACCESS through TCRdb and include only in-frame sequences with V and J called. Some clones fail to appear in such tables; in the studies checked, an unresolved V gene covers under half of the shortfall, and the cause of the remainder is unknown. This sample includes 44,000 or so clones, and none of them was observed just once. About 0.73% of the sample rests with the top ten. Specimen: peripheral blood mononuclear cells. The source of these receptors is a person aged 18 to 70 in good health.

This clone was seen many times. CDR3 region: CASSFSKQPQETQYF. CDR3 DNA (partial): TGTGCCAGCAGCTTTTCGAAACAGCCCCAAGAGACC. This chain uses TRBV7-9 with TRBJ2-5; D not resolved. Read sequence stops 3 residues before the CDR3 end, and the germline J gene provides the missing end. V was trimmed by 3 bases and J by 1 base, leaving 12 bases between them. Germline V gene sequence: CDR1 SEHNR, CDR2 FQNEAQ (reference sequence). The CDR3 runs to 15 residues.

There are a few counts of this clone. The read is 3 residues too short to cover the CDR3 end, so that end is filled in from the germline J gene. The chain is built from TRBV2 and TRBJ1-5, with a possible D match to TRBD1 (5 bases). The CDR3 contains 15 residues. V lost 5 bases to trimming and J lost 0 bases, with 11 bases between them. Germline V gene lookup returns CDR1 SNHLY and CDR2 FYNNEI. The sequenced CDR3 bases are TGTGCCAGCAGTTCACCAGGGAATAGCAATCAGCCC. It is translated as CASSSPGNSNQP. From start to end, the CDR3 is CASSSPGNSNQPQHF.